Following are 23 T cell receptor beta chains from one sample sequenced in a study of cytomegalovirus exposure and HLA in healthy donors. Both 60 Vbeta primers and 13 Jbeta primers went into the PCR. Profiled with immunoSEQ multiplex PCR; TCRdb holds only in-frame clones, not every one. The sample includes 90,000 to 130,000 clones, less than 80% of them seen just once. Material for sequencing was PBMCs. Receptor source: a woman aged 25 to 39 in good health and CMV-seronegative.

The rearrangement uses TRBV5-6 and TRBJ2-1, with 11 nucleotides matching TRBD2. CDR1 is SGHDT, CDR2 YYEEEE, per germline. V shed 7 bases, J shed 12 bases, and the junction held 9 bases outside the gene matches. The length of the CDR3 is 13 residues. The CDR3 protein is CASGTSGTVGQFF. CDR3 DNA: TGTGCCAGCGGGACTAGCGGTACAGTCGGGCAGTTCTTC.

This rearrangement joins TRBV4-2 to TRBJ2-7; 8 bases are a match to TRBD2. The CDR3 has 16 residues. Trimming removed 0 bases from V and 3 bases from J; junction bases left unmatched: 7. Germline V gene sequence: CDR1 LGHNA, CDR2 YNFKEQ. CDR3 sequence reads: CASSQEGSGSGYEQYF. CDR3 sequence (DNA): TGTGCCAGCAGCCAAGAAGGAAGCGGGAGCGGCTACGAGCAGTACTTC.

V and J are TRBV15 and TRBJ1-5; no clear D gene. Germline loops: CDR1 LNHNV, CDR2 YYDKDF (reference sequence). This CDR3 has 15 amino acids. V gave up 1 base and J gave up 4 bases, with 11 bases separating them. The CDR3 sequence: CATSRVFGWNQPQHF. CDR3 DNA: TGTGCCACCAGCAGAGTTTTTGGCTGGAATCAGCCCCAGCATTTT. The complete variable domain, with remaining parts taken from reference TRBV15 and TRBJ1-5, reads DAMVIQNPRYQVTQFGKPVTLSCSQTLNHNVMYWYQQKSSQAPKLLFHYYDKDFNNEADTPDNFQSRRPNTSFCFLDIRSPGLGDTAMYLCATSRVFGWNQPQHFGDGTRLSIL.

CDR3 sequence (DNA): TGTGCCAGCTCACTCTCGAACACTGAAGCTTTCTTT. Protein sequence: CASSLSNTEAFF. J is TRBJ1-1 and V is TRBV18; no firm D call. Germline CDR1 KGHSH, CDR2 LQKENI. The CDR3 covers 12 residues. V was trimmed by 4 bases and J by 1 base, leaving 4 bases between them.

The rearrangement uses TRBV5-1 and TRBJ1-1; a weak D match, TRBD1 (5 bases). The germline CDR1 and CDR2 sequences are SGHRS and YFSETQ. The V gene lost 0 bases and the J gene lost 3 bases, with 12 bases spanning the gap. The CDR3 has 15 residues. The CDR3 DNA follows: TGCGCCAGCAGCTTGGGAAAGGGACTGGACACTGAAGCTTTCTTT. Its translation: CASSLGKGLDTEAFF.

This clone was found once. The chain recombines TRBV11-1 with TRBJ1-1; unclear D gene. The CDR3 spans 15 residues. The V gene's germline CDR1 is SGHAT and CDR2 FQDESV (reference sequence). Trimming removed 8 bases at V and 0 bases at J, with 16 bases between. The CDR3 DNA follows: TGTGCCAGCGTTGTGGCTCCGGGTATGAACACTGAAGCTTTCTTT. It is translated as CASVVAPGMNTEAFF.

CDR3 protein: CASSRLGTYYNEQFF. CDR3 bases: TGTGCCAGCAGCCGCCTGGGCACCTACTACAATGAGCAGTTCTTC. The gene calls are TRBV6-5 and TRBJ2-1; D unresolved. The CDR3 has 15 residues. The V and J ends lost 6 bases and 3 bases respectively, with 15 bases between them. Germline V lookup: CDR1 MNHEY, CDR2 SVGAGI.

CDR3 bases: TGTGCCAGCAGTTGGGAACCCGGGACAGGGTTTGAAAAACTGTTTTTT. Its protein product is CASSWEPGTGFEKLFF. V gene TRBV6-5 combines with J gene TRBJ1-4, with 9 bases that match TRBD1. The J segment lost 7 bases and the V segment lost 4 bases, leaving 10 bases of the junction unmatched. Germline lookup yields CDR1 MNHEY and CDR2 SVGAGI. The CDR3 runs 16 residues.

This clone has just a few counts. The V gene is TRBV6-1, the J gene TRBJ2-3; perhaps TRBD2 as D (7 bases). From germline, CDR1 is MNHNS and CDR2 SASEGT. This CDR3 has 15 amino acids. V lost 3 bases and J lost 6, with 16 bases in between. The CDR3 nucleotides read TGTGCCAGCAGTGACGGGGGGCAAACAGTGGATACGCAGTATTTT. As protein: CASSDGGQTVDTQYF.

This sequence joins TRBV4-2 and TRBJ1-6; D uncertain. There are 15 residues in the CDR3. Trimming stripped 0 bases from V and 7 bases from J, with 10 bases between. Germline V gives CDR1 LGHNA, CDR2 YNFKEQ. The CDR3 region has the DNA TGTGCCAGCAGCCAAGAAGAGGCTATGAATTCACCCCTCCACTTT. As protein: CASSQEEAMNSPLHF.

The V and J genes are TRBV5-4 and TRBJ2-5; TRBD1 is a possible D gene (5 bases). Judging by the DNA end, TRBJ2-7 fits better; the J call may be wrong. Per the germline V gene, CDR1 is SGHNT and CDR2 is YYREEE (reference sequence). CDR3 length: 15 residues. This chain's CDR3 is CASSLFTLARGEQYF. The CDR3 nucleotides read TGTGCCAGCAGCTTGTTTACATTGGCAAGGGGCGAGCAGTACTTC.

The chain carries TRBV6-5 and TRBJ1-6, with D hard to call. Germline V lookup: CDR1 MNHEY, CDR2 SVGAGI. This CDR3 has 13 residues. V was pared by 4 bases and J by 5 bases, with 6 bases between. CDR3 sequence (DNA): TGTGCCAGCAGTTTTGACAATAATTCACCCCTCCACTTT. Protein product: CASSFDNNSPLHF.

This rearrangement joins TRBV11-1 to TRBJ2-3; 12 bases line up with TRBD2. From germline, CDR1 is SGHAT and CDR2 FQDESV (reference sequence). CDR3 length: 14 amino acids. V shed 8 bases, J shed 2 bases, and the junction held 2 bases outside the gene matches. CDR3 residues: CASRLAGDTDTQYF. CDR3 DNA: TGTGCCAGCCGACTAGCGGGAGACACAGATACGCAGTATTTT.

J is TRBJ1-4 and V is TRBV7-9; possible D gene TRBD1, 5 bases. The germline gives CDR1 SEHNR, CDR2 FQNEAQ (reference sequence). The V end lost 7 bases, the J end lost 7 bases, and 16 bases lay between the germline ends. This CDR3 has 14 residues. DNA of the CDR3: TGTGCCAGCACCTCGGGGGGAGGGCTTGAAAAACTGTTTTTT. Translating gives CASTSGGGLEKLFF.

V is TRBV5-6 and J is TRBJ2-7; TRBD1 aligns across 8 bases. The CDR3 has 16 residues. The V gene end was trimmed by 0 bases and the J gene end by 4 bases; junction bases not matched to a gene: 9. Looked up from germline, CDR1 is SGHDT and CDR2 is YYEEEE. CDR3 sequence: CASSLEGQGFLYEQYF. The CDR3 bases are TGTGCCAGCAGCTTGGAAGGACAGGGATTTTTATACGAGCAGTACTTC.

The chain has TRBV11-2 and TRBJ2-7; 9 bases are shared with TRBD2. V shed 6 bases and J 2 bases; nucleotides not matched to a gene: 8. From germline, CDR1 is SGHAT and CDR2 FQNNGV. The CDR3 totals 15 residues. The chain's CDR3 is CASSYDSSGTYEQYF. The CDR3 region has the DNA TGTGCCAGCAGTTACGATTCTAGCGGGACCTACGAGCAGTACTTC.

This clone appeared a few times. The chain is built from TRBV6-5 and TRBJ1-5, with TRBD1 identical over 11 bases. The germline V gene encodes CDR1 MNHEY and CDR2 SVGAGI. The V and J ends lost 6 bases and 6 bases, in that order; junction bases with no gene match: 1. The CDR3 is 13 residues long. CDR3 sequence: CASRGQGGQPQHF. As DNA, the CDR3 is TGTGCCAGCAGGGGACAGGGGGGTCAGCCCCAGCATTTT.

The chain joins TRBV25-1 to TRBJ2-3; TRBD2 aligns across 7 bases. The ends lost 4 bases at V and 1 base at J; junction bases unmatched: 8. The CDR3 extends over 16 amino acids. In germline, CDR1 is MGHDK, CDR2 SYGVNS. CDR3 sequence (DNA): TGTGCCAGCAGTGTAGGGGAGGGCCGAGGCACAGATACGCAGTATTTT. Residues: CASSVGEGRGTDTQYF.

J is TRBJ1-4 and V is TRBV6-5; D uncertain. The V end lost 2 bases, the J end lost 0 bases, and 7 bases lay between the germline ends. The CDR3 is 15 residues long. Germline CDR1 is MNHEY and CDR2 is SVGAGI. This chain's CDR3 is CASSYLGATNEKLFF. For the CDR3, the DNA is TGTGCCAGCAGTTACCTGGGCGCAACTAATGAAAAACTGTTTTTT.

This sequence joins TRBV30 and TRBJ1-3; 11 bases align to TRBD1. The J segment lost 3 bases and the V segment lost 7 bases, leaving 5 bases of the junction unmatched. In germline, CDR1 is GTSNPN, CDR2 SVGIG (reference sequence). The CDR3 covers 14 residues. CDR3 sequence: CAYGQGAHGNTIYF. The CDR3 DNA follows: TGTGCCTACGGACAGGGGGCGCATGGAAACACCATATATTTT.

This chain links TRBV7-3 with TRBJ2-1, with D perhaps matching TRBD2 (5 bases). Germline assignment: CDR1 SGHTA and CDR2 FQGTGA. The CDR3 is 17 amino acids. The V gene lost 0 bases and the J gene lost 2 bases, with 14 bases spanning the gap. CDR3 region: CASSLTYSGYAYNEQFF. The CDR3 nucleotides read TGTGCCAGCAGCTTAACGTACAGCGGCTACGCCTACAATGAGCAGTTCTTC.

The genes are TRBV6-5 and TRBJ2-7; D is possibly TRBD1 (6 bases). The CDR3 extends over 15 amino acids. Germline CDR1 MNHEY, CDR2 SVGAGI. The V gene lost 6 bases and the J gene lost 1 base, with 16 bases spanning the gap. The CDR3, as DNA: TGTGCCAGCAGGATTAACAGGGTAGGGTCCTACGAGCAGTACTTC. Protein product: CASRINRVGSYEQYF.

The V and J genes are TRBV28 and TRBJ1-1; 10 nucleotides line up with TRBD1. The CDR3 totals 16 residues. J lost 5 bases, V lost 7 bases, and 13 bases had no gene match. Germline loops: CDR1 MDHEN, CDR2 SYDVKM. The CDR3 here is CASTDPPDRGWTEAFF. CDR3 DNA: TGTGCCAGCACCGACCCGCCGGACAGGGGGTGGACTGAAGCTTTCTTT.